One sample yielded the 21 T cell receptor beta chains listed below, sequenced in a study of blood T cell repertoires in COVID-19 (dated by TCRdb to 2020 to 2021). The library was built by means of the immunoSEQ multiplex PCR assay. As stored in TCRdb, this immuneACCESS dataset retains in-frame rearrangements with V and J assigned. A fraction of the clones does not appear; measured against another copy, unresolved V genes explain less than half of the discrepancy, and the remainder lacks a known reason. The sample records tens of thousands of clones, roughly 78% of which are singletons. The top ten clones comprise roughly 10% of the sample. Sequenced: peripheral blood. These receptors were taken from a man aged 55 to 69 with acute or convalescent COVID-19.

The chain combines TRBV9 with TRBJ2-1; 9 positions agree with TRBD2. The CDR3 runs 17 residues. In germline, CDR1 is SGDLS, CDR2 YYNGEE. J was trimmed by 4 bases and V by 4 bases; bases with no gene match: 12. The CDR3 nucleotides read TGTGCCAGCAGCCCATCTATAGCGGGAGAGGGTTACAATGAGCAGTTCTTC. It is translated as CASSPSIAGEGYNEQFF.

This CDR3 is CASKIEYDEQFF. As DNA, the CDR3 is TGTGCCAGCAAAATAGAGTACGATGAGCAGTTCTTC. The chain is built from TRBV2 and TRBJ2-1; D is undetermined. The CDR3 covers 12 residues. CDR1 SNHLY and CDR2 FYNNEI come from the germline V gene. The V and J ends lost 7 bases and 8 bases respectively, with 12 bases between them. Using reference TRBV2 and TRBJ2-1 for the parts outside the CDR3, the full variable domain is EPEVTQTPSHQVTQMGQEVILRCVPISNHLYFYWYRQILGQKVEFLVSFYNNEISEKSEIFDDQFSVERPDGSNFTLKIRSTKLEDSAMYFCASKIEYDEQFFGPGTRLTVL.

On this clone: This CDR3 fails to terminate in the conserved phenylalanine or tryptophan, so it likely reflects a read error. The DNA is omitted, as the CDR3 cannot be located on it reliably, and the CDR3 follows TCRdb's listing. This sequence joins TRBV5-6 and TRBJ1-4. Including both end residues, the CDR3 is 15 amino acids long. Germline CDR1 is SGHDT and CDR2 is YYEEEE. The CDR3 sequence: CASSLRGSRAPSLPL.

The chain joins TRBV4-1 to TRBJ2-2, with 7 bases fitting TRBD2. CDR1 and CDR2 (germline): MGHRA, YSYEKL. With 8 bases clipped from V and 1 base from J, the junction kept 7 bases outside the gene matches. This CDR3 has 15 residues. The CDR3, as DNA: TGCGCCAGCGGCGATAGCGGGTTGAACACCGGGGAGCTGTTTTTT. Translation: CASGDSGLNTGELFF.

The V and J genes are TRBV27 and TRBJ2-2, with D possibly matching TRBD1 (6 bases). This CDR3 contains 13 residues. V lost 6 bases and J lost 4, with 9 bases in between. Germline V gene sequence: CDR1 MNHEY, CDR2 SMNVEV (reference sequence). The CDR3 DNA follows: TGTGCCAGCAGAGTGACAGGCACCGGGGAGCTGTTTTTT. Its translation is CASRVTGTGELFF.

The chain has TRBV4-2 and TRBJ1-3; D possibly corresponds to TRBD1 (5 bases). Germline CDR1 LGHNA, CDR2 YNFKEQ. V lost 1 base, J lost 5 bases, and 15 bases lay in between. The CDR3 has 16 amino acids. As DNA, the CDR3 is TGTGCCAGCAGCCAAGCCCGGGACTCCCGACGAAACACCATATATTTT. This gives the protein CASSQARDSRRNTIYF.

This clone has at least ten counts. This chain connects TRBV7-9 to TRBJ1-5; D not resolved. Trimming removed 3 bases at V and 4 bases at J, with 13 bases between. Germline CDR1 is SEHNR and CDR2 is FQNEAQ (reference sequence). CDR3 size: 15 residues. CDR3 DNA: TGTGCCAGCAGCTTCGGGAGCGGGGTGAATCAGCCCCAGCATTTT. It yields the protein CASSFGSGVNQPQHF.

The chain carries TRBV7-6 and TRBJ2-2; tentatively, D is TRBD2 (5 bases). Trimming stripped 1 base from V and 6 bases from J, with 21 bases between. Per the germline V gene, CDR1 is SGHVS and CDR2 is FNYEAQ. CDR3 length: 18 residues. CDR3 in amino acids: CASSLEASPFRSAGELFF. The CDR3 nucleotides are TGTGCCAGCAGCTTAGAGGCTAGCCCCTTCCGCTCCGCCGGGGAGCTGTTTTTT.

The CDR3 loop reads CASSARPGVETQYF. The CDR3 region has the DNA TGTGCCAGCAGTGCCCGGCCAGGGGTAGAGACCCAGTACTTC. The chain uses TRBV27 and TRBJ2-5, with D possibly being TRBD1 (6 bases). Germline V CDR1 and CDR2: MNHEY, SMNVEV (reference sequence). There are 14 residues in the CDR3. V gave up 5 bases and J gave up 4 bases, with 14 bases separating them.

The CDR3 nucleotides are TGTGCCAGCAGCCCTCCGGGACAGGGGGGGGGTATCCAGCCCCAGCATTTT. As protein: CASSPPGQGGGIQPQHF. The chain is built from TRBV21-1 and TRBJ1-5; the table's TRBD1 call for D was not verified on the DNA. TRBV21-1 has pseudogene status. This CDR3 comprises 17 residues.

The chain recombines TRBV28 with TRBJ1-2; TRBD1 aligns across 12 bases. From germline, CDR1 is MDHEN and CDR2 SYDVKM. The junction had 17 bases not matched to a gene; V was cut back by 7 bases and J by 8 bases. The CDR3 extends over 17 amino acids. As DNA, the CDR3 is TGTGCCAGCAATGACGACGGGACAGGGGGCGAAGTAGGGGGCTACACCTTC. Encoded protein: CASNDDGTGGEVGGYTF.

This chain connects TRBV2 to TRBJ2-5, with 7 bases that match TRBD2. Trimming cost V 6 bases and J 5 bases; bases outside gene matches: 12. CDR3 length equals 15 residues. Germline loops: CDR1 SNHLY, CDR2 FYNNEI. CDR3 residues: CASRTVSGVGETQYF. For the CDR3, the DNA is TGTGCCAGCAGGACCGTGAGCGGGGTTGGGGAGACCCAGTACTTC.

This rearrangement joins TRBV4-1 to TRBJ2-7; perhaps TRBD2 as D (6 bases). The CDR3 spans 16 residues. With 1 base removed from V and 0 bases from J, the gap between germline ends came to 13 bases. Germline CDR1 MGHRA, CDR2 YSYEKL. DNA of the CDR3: TGCGCCAGCAGCCAAGGGAGTAGCGGAGCCTCCTACGAGCAGTACTTC. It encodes CASSQGSSGASYEQYF.

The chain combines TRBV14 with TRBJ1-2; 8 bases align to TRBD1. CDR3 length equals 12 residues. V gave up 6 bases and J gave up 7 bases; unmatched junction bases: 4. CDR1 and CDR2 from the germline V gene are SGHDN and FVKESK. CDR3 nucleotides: TGTGCCAGCAGTCCGGACAGGGTTGGCTACACCTTC. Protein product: CASSPDRVGYTF.

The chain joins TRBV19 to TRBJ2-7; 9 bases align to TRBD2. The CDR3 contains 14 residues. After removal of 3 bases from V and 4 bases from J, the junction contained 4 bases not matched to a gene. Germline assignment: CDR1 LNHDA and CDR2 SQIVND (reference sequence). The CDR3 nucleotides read TGTGCCAGTAGTATGACCAGCGGGAGGTACGAGCAGTACTTC. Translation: CASSMTSGRYEQYF.

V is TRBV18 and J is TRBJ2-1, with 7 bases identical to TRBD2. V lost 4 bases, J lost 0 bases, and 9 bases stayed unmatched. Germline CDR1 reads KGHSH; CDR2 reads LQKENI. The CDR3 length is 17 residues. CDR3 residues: CASSHNSGTNSYNEQFF. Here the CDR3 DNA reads TGTGCCAGCTCACACAACTCCGGGACTAACTCCTACAATGAGCAGTTCTTC. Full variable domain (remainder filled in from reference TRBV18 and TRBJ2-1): NAGVMQNPRHLVRRRGQEARLRCSPMKGHSHVYWYRQLPEEGLKFMVYLQKENIIDESGMPKERFSAEFPKEGPSILRIQQVVRGDSAAYFCASSHNSGTNSYNEQFFGPGTRLTVL.

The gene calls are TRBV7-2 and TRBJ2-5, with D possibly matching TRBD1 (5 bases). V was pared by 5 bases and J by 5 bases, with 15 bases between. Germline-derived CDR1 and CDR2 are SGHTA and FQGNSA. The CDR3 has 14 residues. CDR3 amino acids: CASSKGRWSETQYF. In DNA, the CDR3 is TGTGCCAGCAGCAAGGGGCGGTGGAGCGAGACCCAGTACTTC.

CDR3 in DNA: TGTGCCAGCAGACAGGGGGTAATTGAAAAACTGTTTTTT. Residues: CASRQGVIEKLFF. This rearrangement joins TRBV28 to TRBJ1-4; 8 bases are a match to TRBD1. V gave up 6 bases and J gave up 7 bases; unmatched junction bases: 4. CDR1 is MDHEN, CDR2 SYDVKM, per germline. The CDR3 is made up of 13 amino acids. The whole variable domain, remainder taken from reference TRBV28 and TRBJ1-4, is DVKVTQSSRYLVKRTGEKVFLECVQDMDHENMFWYRQDPGLGLRLIYFSYDVKMKEKGDIPEGYSVSREKKERFSLILESASTNQTSMYLCASRQGVIEKLFFGSGTQLSVL.

The DNA for the CDR3 is TGCGCCAGCAGCTTGGCGGGACAGGGATCCGAAAAACTGTTTTTT. Amino acid sequence: CASSLAGQGSEKLFF. The chain joins TRBV5-1 to TRBJ1-4, with 9 bases fitting TRBD1. The CDR3 runs 15 residues. V was pared by 0 bases and J by 8 bases, with 5 bases of the junction left unmatched. Germline V gene sequence: CDR1 SGHRS, CDR2 YFSETQ.

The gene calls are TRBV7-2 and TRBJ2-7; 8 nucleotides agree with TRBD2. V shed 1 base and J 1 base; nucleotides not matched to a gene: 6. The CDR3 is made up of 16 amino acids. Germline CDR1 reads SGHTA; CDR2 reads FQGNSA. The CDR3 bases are TGTGCCAGCAGCTTAGGTTCACTAGCGGTATCCTACGAGCAGTACTTC. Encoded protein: CASSLGSLAVSYEQYF.

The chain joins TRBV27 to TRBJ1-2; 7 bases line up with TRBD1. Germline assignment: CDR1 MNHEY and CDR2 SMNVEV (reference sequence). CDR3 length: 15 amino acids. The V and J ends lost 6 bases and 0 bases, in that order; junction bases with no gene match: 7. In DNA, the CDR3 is TGTGCCAGCAGCTCCTCCGGGACAGCTAACTATGGCTACACCTTC. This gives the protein CASSSSGTANYGYTF.